This T cell receptor (beta chain) emerged from a study of regulatory T cells in long-lasting Graves disease. V lost 5 bases to trimming and J lost 3 bases, with 6 bases between them. The germline V gene encodes CDR1 LGHDT and CDR2 YNNKEL (reference sequence). There are 12 residues in the CDR3. Study-level findings and limits: Persistent Graves' cases showed lower TCR diversity than newly diagnosed cases.

Time point reported: newly diagnosed GD, antithyroid drugs for less than 3 months. The TCR library was made from RNA that had been extracted from PBMCs in TRIzol. Peripheral blood, Nine milliliters per patient, was collected in EDTA tubes. In its sample, this clonotype was seen many times. The antigen remains undetermined. TCR beta libraries were built with iRepertoire HTBI primers and Arm-PCR of CDR3 regions. TCRdb independently ran MiXCR on the multiplex PCR reads; one entry per CDR3 protein. The sample gives about 500,000 distinct CDR3 sequences, about 12% of which show up once; roughly 9.3% is in the top ten. These sequences were also reported in another study, on T cells in Graves' hyperthyroidism and ophthalmopathy. Per that study: Absent ophthalmopathy progression within 18 months defined stable Graves' hyperthyroidism. Lactation, pregnancy, other autoimmune disease or uncontrolled infection led to exclusion of patients.

The TCR sequence derives from a woman between 25 and 40 years old with Graves disease. The chain joins TRBV3-1 to TRBJ2-3; no definite D call. The sample was peripheral blood mononuclear cells (PBMCs), taken at new diagnosis, from a patient treated with antithyroid drugs. The CDR3 DNA reads TGTGCCAGCAGCGCTAAGACAGATACGCAGTATTTT. Its protein is CASSAKTDTQYF.